Shown below are 2 T cell receptor beta chains from a single sample sequenced in a study of blood T cell repertoires in COVID-19 (dated by TCRdb to 2018 to 2020). Library prep was done by the immunoSEQ multiplex PCR assay. The table comes from immuneACCESS by way of TCRdb, which keeps in-frame sequences with V and J called. Part of the clones is missing from these tables; in studies checked, under half for an unresolved V gene and the rest for unknown reasons. The sample yields over 150,000 clones; 70% to 90% were counted once. More than 0.85% of the sample belongs to the ten largest clones. Sequenced sample: peripheral blood. The source is a man between 35 and 55 years old with acute or convalescent COVID-19.

The CDR3 protein is CASSLERPGAYGYTF. CDR3 nucleotide sequence: TGTGCCAGCAGCCTCGAGAGACCTGGAGCCTATGGCTACACCTTC. The chain couples TRBV5-4 to TRBJ1-2; unclear D gene. V dropped 4 bases and J dropped 4 bases, with 17 bases sitting between them. Germline CDR1 and CDR2: SGHNT and YYREEE (reference sequence). There are 15 residues in the CDR3.

The chain combines TRBV19 with TRBJ1-1, with D perhaps TRBD1 (6 bases). CDR3 length: 14 residues. V gave up 5 bases and J gave up 5 bases, with 15 bases separating them. CDR1 is LNHDA, CDR2 SQIVND, per germline (reference sequence). CDR3 protein: CASSWGGARTEAFF. The CDR3 DNA sequence: TGTGCCAGTAGTTGGGGGGGGGCGAGGACTGAAGCTTTCTTT.